This T cell receptor (beta chain) came from a study of blood T cell repertoires in COVID-19 (TCRdb year 2020). As for the study more broadly: Samples from collaborators originated in the United States, Italy and Spain and spanned both the acute and convalescent phases of COVID-19. The samples were drawn from two sources: the first 160 participants of the ongoing ImmuneRACE study, and 1,200 or so subjects contributed by 6 global collaborators. The material from the prospective study consisted of cDNA or gDNA derived from T cells, B-cell-depleted T cells, or PBMCs. The sample metadata nearly always contained a de-identified subject ID, COVID-19 status, age in years and sex. The dataset comprised deeply sampled blood TCRbeta repertoires from subjects exposed to, actively infected with, or recovered from COVID-19. The repertoires were released in a freely available public database meant as a resource for research on the immune response to SARS-CoV-2. HLA class I and class II types, where available, came from metadata supplied by the sample provider rather than from assay-based typing. Summary of the overall study and its limitations: The quantity of clinical and demographic metadata differed by source and by participant and was supplied without curation.

As concerns this clone: There is no known antigen for this receptor. Per-base qualities were not stored, and no clone one base away is much larger.

The immunoSEQ Assay, a bias-controlled multiplex PCR, was used to amplify TCRbeta CDR3 regions from genomic DNA. The original methods were these. The number of nucleated cells in each sample was estimated from the amplification of reference gene primers within the assay. To quantify the absolute abundance of each unique TCRbeta CDR3 rearrangement, sequence reads were collapsed and filtered. For each sample, productive Simpson clonality was calculated as the square root of Simpson's diversity index over productive rearrangements. TCRdb holds this immuneACCESS table with in-frame rearrangements only. Some clones are missing; in checked studies, unresolved V genes explain under half, and the rest has no known cause. The D gene and trimming were derived from the DNA, and the V and J assignments and clone size from that table. The sample data list about 270,000 clones, and approximately 88% of these were observed just once. The ten largest clones represent 1% to 1.5% of the sample.

The germline V gene encodes CDR1 MNHEY and CDR2 SMNVEV (reference sequence). V is clipped by 2 bases and J by 9 bases, and the sequence between their germline boundaries is 11 bases long. The CDR3 covers 13 residues, taking in both the cysteine and the phenylalanine. The CDR3 DNA has 39 bases and is translated from base 1. Enrolling through a virtual design, the prospective study's participants ranged in age from roughly 18 to 89 years and lived across about two dozen United States geographic areas. To assign participants to cohorts, the prospective study relied on clinical history that participants themselves reported in a screening survey and a study questionnaire. In the prospective study, whole blood, serum and a nasopharyngeal or oropharyngeal swab were collected from each participant by mobile phlebotomists. Over a roughly 2-month period, participants in the prospective study had the option of providing additional blood draws and questionnaires. Before DNA extraction, blood samples from the prospective study were shipped at room temperature or frozen.

The rearranged segments are TRBV27 and TRBJ2-1; the D gene is perhaps TRBD2, from 6 matching bases. Sequencing used PBMCs or T cells enriched from blood (not recorded which). This sequence was found in a woman aged 40 to 55 with acute COVID-19. The DNA reads as follows: TGTGCCAGCAGTTTAAACGCCGGGGGTGAGCAGTTCTTC. Translation gives CASSLNAGGEQFF.